This TCR beta chain was retrieved from a study of identical twins. CDR3 length: 15 residues. Germline values: CDR1 SGHTA, CDR2 FQGTGA. Trimming removed 2 bases at V and 1 base at J, with 12 bases between. TCRdb redid the calling of the 5' RACE reads with MiXCR, one entry per CDR3 protein. Seen here are under 300,000 distinct CDR3 sequences, over 9.5% observed once, and the top ten hold more than 3.5%. These data were also filed under a second study, of yellow fever vaccine responses in identical twins.

The genes are TRBV7-3 and TRBJ2-7, with D tentatively TRBD2 (6 bases). The clonotype originates from a woman aged 18-29 years in good health. The sample was memory (CD45RO+) T cells sorted from blood. The CDR3 loop reads CASSLEGGGSYEQYF. CDR3 coding DNA: TGTGCCAGCAGCTTAGAAGGTGGAGGGTCCTACGAGCAGTACTTC.